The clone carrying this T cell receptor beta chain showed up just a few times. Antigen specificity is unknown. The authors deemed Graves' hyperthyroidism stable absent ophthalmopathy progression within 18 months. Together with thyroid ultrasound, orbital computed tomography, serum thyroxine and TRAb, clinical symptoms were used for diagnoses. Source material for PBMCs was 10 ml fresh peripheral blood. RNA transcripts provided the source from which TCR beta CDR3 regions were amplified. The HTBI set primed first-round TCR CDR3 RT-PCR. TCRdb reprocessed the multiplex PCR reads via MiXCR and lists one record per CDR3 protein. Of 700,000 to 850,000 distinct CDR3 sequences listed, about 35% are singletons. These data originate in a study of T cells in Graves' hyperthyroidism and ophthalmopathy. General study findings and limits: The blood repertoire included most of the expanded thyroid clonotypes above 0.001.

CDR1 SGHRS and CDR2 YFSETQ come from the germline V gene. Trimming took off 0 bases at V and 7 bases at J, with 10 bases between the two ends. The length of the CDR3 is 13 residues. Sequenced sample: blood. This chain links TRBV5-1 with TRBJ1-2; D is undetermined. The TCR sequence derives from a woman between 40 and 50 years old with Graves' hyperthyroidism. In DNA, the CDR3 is TGCGCCAGCAGCTTGGACCCTACTAGTGGCTACACCTTC. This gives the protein CASSLDPTSGYTF. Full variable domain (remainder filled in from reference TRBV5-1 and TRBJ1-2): KAGVTQTPRYLIKTRGQQVTLSCSPISGHRSVSWYQQTPGQGLQFLFEYFSETQRNKGNFPGRFSGRQFSNSRSEMNVSTLELGDSALYLCASSLDPTSGYTFGSGTRLTVV.